This TCR beta chain was recorded in a study of OX40 agonist ivuxolimab in advanced cancers. Study-level results: Averaged across samples, CD8+ T cells carried more expanded clones than CD4+ did.

The CDR3 is made up of 17 amino acids. Trimming removed 1 base from V and 1 base from J; junction bases left unmatched: 7. Germline V gives CDR1 PRHDT, CDR2 FYEKMQ (reference sequence). The method was immunoSEQ multiplex PCR; TCRdb's version includes in-frame clones alone and lacks a portion of them. The sample contains some 47,000 clones, 75% to 90% of which appear only once. As concerns this clone: The antigen is unknown.

The chain uses TRBV13 and TRBJ2-5; 9 bases are a match to TRBD2. The specimen was CD4+ or CD8+ T cells sorted from blood, collected in a trial of the OX40 agonist ivuxolimab. This sequence originates from an adult with an advanced solid tumor such as melanoma, head and neck, liver or kidney cancer. The CDR3 nucleotides are TGTGCCAGCAGCTTAGAGGGTAGCGGGAGCCCCCAAGAGACCCAGTACTTC. It yields the protein CASSLEGSGSPQETQYF.